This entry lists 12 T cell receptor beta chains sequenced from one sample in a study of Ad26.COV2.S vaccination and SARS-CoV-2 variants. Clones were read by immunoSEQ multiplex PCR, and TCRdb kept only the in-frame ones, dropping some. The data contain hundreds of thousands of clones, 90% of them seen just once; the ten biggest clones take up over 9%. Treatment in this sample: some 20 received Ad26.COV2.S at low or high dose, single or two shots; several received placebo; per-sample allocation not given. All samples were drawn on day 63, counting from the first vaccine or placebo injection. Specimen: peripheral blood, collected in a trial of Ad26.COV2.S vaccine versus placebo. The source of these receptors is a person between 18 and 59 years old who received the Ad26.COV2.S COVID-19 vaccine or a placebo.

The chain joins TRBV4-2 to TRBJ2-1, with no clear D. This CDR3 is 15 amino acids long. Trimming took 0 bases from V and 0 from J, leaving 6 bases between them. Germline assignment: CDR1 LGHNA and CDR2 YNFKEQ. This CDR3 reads CASSQDKSSYNEQFF. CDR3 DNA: TGTGCCAGCAGCCAAGATAAGAGCTCCTACAATGAGCAGTTCTTC.

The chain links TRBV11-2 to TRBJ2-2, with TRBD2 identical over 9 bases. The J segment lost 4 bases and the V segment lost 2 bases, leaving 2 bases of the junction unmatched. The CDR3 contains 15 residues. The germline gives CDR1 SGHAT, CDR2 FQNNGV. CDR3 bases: TGTGCCAGCAGCTTATTAGCGGGAGTCACCGGGGAGCTGTTTTTT. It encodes CASSLLAGVTGELFF.

The CDR3 here is CASSSLAGSLGLNEQFF. DNA of the CDR3: TGTGCCAGCAGCTCGTTAGCGGGGTCCTTGGGGTTGAATGAGCAGTTCTTC. This chain joins TRBV7-9 and TRBJ2-1; 8 nucleotides match TRBD2. Germline CDR1 reads SEHNR; CDR2 reads FQNEAQ (reference sequence). The length of the CDR3 is 17 residues. V was pared by 4 bases and J by 7 bases, with 15 bases of the junction left unmatched.

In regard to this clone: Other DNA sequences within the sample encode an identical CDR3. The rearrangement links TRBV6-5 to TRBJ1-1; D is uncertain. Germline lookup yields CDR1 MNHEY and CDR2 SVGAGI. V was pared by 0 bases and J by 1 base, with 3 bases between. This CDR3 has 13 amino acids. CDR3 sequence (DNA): TGTGCCAGCAGTTACTCACGGAACACTGAAGCTTTCTTT. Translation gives CASSYSRNTEAFF.

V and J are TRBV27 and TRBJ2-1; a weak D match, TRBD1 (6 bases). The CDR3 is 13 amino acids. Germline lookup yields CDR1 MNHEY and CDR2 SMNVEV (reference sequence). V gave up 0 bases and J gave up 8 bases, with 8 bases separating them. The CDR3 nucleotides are TGTGCCAGCAGTTTATCACAGGGTGATGAGCAGTTCTTC. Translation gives CASSLSQGDEQFF.

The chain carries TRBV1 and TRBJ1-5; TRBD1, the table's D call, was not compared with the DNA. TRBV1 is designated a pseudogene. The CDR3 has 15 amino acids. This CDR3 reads CTSSQGCRGGQPQHF. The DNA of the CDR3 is TGCACCAGCAGCCAAGGTTGTAGGGGCGGTCAGCCCCAGCATTTT.

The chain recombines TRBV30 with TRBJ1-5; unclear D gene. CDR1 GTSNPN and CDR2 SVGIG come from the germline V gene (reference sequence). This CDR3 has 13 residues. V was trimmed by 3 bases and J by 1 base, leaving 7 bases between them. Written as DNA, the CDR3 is TGTGCCTGGAGGGCACAGAGCAATCAGCCCCAGCATTTT. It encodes CAWRAQSNQPQHF.

The DNA of the CDR3 is TGTGCCAGCAGCTTATCAGACAGTACTGGCGAGCAGTACTTC. Protein product: CASSLSDSTGEQYF. The chain has TRBV11-3 and TRBJ2-7, with D tentatively TRBD1 (5 bases). Germline assignment: CDR1 SGHNT and CDR2 YENEEA. This CDR3 spans 14 amino acids. Trimming removed 2 bases from V and 6 bases from J, with 14 bases in between.

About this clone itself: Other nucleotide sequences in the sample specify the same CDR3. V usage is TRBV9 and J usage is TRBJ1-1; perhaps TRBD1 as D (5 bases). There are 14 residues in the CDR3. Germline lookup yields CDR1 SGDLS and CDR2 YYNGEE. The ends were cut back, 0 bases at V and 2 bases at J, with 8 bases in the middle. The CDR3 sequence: CASSVGGVNTEAFF. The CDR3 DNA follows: TGTGCCAGCAGCGTAGGGGGGGTCAACACTGAAGCTTTCTTT.

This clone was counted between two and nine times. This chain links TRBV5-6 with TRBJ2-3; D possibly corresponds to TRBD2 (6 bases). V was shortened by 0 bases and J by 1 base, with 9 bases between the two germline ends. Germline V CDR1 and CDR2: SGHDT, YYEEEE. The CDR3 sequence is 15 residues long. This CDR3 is CASSLVSSGTDTQYF. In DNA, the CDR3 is TGTGCCAGCAGCTTGGTGTCTAGCGGCACAGATACGCAGTATTTT.

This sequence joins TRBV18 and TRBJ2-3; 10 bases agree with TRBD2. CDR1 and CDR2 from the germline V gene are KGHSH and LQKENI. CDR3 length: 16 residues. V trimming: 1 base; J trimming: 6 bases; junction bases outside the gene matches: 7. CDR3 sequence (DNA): TGTGCCAGCTCACCACTCCTAGCGGGAGTGGCGGATACGCAGTATTTT. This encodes CASSPLLAGVADTQYF.

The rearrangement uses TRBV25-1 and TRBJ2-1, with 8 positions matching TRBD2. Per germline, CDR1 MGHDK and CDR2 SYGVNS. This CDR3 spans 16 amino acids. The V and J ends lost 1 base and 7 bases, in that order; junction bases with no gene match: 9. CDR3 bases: TGTGCCAGCAGTGAATTGGCGGGAGGAGATTTAAATGAGCAGTTCTTC. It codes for CASSELAGGDLNEQFF.